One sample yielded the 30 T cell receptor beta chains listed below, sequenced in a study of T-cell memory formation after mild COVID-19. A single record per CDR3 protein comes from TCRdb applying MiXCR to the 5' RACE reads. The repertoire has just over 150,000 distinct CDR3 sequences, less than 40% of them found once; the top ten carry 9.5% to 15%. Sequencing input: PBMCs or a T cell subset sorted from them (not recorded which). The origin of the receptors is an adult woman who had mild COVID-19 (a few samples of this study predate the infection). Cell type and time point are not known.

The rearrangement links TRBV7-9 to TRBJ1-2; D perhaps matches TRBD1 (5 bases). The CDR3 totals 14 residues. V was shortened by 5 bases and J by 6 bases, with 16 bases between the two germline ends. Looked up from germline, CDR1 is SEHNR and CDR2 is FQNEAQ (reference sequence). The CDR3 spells CASSASWGRDGYTF. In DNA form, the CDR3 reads TGTGCCAGCAGCGCTTCCTGGGGGAGGGATGGCTACACCTTC.

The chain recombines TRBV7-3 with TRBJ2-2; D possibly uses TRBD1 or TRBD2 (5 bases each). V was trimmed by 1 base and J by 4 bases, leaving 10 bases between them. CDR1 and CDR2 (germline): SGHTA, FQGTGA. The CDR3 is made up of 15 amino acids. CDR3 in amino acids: CASSLRGPTTGELFF. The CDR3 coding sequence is TGTGCCAGCAGCTTAAGGGGACCAACCACCGGGGAGCTGTTTTTT.

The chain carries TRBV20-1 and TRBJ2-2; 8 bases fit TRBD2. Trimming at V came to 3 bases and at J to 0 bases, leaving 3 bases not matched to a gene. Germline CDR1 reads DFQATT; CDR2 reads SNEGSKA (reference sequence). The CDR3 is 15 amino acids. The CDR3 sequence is CSAREAGANTGELFF. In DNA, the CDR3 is TGCAGTGCTAGGGAAGCGGGAGCGAACACCGGGGAGCTGTTTTTT.

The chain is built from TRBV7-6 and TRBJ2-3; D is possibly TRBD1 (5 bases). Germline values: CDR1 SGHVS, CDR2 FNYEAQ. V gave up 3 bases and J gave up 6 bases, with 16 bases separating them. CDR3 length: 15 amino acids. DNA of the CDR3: TGTGCCAGCAGCTTTCCCGGACATGGCGAGGATACGCAGTATTTT. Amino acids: CASSFPGHGEDTQYF.

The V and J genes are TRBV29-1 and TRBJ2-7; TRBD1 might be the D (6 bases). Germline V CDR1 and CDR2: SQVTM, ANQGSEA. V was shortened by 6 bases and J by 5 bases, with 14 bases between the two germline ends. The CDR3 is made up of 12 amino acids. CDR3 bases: TGCAGCGTCCTCCTAGGGGGAAACGAGCAGTACTTC. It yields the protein CSVLLGGNEQYF.

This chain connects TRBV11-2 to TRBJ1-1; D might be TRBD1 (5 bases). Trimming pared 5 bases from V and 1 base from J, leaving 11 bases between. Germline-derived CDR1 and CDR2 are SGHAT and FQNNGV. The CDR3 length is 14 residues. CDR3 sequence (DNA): TGTGCCAGCAGCCCGGGGCCCTCGAACACTGAAGCTTTCTTT. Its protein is CASSPGPSNTEAFF. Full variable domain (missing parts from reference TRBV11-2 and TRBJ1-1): EAGVAQSPRYKIIEKRQSVAFWCNPISGHATLYWYQQILGQGPKLLIQFQNNGVVDDSQLPKDRFSAERLKGVDSTLKIQPAKLEDSAVYLCASSPGPSNTEAFFGQGTRLTVV.

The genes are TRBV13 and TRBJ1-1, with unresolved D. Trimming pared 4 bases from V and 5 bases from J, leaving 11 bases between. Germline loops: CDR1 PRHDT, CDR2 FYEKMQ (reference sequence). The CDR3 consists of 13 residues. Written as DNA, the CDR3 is TGTGCCAGCAGCTCCCAAGGGAAGACTGAAGCTTTCTTT. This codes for CASSSQGKTEAFF.

For the CDR3, the DNA is TGTGCCAGCAGCTTACCTACGCGGGACAGAGTGAACACCGGGGAGCTGTTTTTT. Protein sequence: CASSLPTRDRVNTGELFF. The rearrangement links TRBV5-5 to TRBJ2-2; possible D gene TRBD1, 7 bases. The CDR3 has 18 amino acids. Trimming removed 2 bases from V and 1 base from J, with 18 bases in between. CDR1 is SGHKS and CDR2 is YYEKEE in the germline V gene (reference sequence).

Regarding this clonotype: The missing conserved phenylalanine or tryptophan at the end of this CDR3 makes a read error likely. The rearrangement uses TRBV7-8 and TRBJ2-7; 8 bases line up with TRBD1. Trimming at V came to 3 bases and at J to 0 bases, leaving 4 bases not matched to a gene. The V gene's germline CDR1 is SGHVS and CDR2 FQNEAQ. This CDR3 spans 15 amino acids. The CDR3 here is CASSFGQGSSYEQYI. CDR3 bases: TGTGCCAGCAGCTTTGGACAGGGATCCTCCTACGAGCAGTACATC.

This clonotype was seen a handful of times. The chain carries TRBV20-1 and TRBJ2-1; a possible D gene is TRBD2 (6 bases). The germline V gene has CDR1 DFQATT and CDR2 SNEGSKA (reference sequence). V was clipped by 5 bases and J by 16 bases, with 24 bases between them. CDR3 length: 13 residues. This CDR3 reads CSADQASPWGEFF. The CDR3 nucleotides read TGCAGTGCTGACCAGGCTAGCCCGTGGGGGGAATTCTTC.

CDR3 sequence: CASRSDNYGYTF. As DNA, the CDR3 is TGTGCCAGCAGGAGTGACAACTATGGCTACACCTTC. The chain employs TRBV6-2 or TRBV6-3 and TRBJ1-2; no clear D gene. CDR3 length: 12 residues. Germline V gene data show CDR1 as MNHEY and CDR2 as SVGEGT. The germline V and J ends were trimmed by 6 bases and 2 bases, with 7 bases remaining between them.

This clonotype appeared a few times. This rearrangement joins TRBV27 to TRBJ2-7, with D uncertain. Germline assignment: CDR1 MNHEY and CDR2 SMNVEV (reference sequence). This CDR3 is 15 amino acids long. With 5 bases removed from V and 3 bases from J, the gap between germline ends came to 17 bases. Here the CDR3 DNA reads TGTGCCAGCAGTATAGCAGGAGACCCCCGCTACGAGCAGTACTTC. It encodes CASSIAGDPRYEQYF.

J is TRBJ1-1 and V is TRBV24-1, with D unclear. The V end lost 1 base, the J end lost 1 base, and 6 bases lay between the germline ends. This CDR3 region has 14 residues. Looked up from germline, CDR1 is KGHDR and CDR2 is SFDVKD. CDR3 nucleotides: TGTGCCACCAGTGATTTTTGGGGGAACACTGAAGCTTTCTTT. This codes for CATSDFWGNTEAFF.

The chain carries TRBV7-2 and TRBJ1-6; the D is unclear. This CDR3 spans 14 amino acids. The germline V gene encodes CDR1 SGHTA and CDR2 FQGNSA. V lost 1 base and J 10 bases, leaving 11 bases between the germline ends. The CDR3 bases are TGTGCCAGCAGCTTAGAAGGATACGGATCACCCCTCCACTTT. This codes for CASSLEGYGSPLHF. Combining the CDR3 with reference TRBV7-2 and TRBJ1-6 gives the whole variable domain GAGVSQSPSNKVTEKGKDVELRCDPISGHTALYWYRQSLGQGLEFLIYFQGNSAPDKSGLPSDRFSAERTGGSVSTLTIQRTQQEDSAVYLCASSLEGYGSPLHFGNGTRLTVT.

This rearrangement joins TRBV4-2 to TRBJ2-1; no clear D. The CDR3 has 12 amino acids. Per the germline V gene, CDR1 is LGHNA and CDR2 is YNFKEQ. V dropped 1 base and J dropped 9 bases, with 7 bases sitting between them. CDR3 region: CASSQVVREQFF. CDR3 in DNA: TGTGCCAGCAGCCAAGTAGTGCGTGAGCAGTTCTTC.

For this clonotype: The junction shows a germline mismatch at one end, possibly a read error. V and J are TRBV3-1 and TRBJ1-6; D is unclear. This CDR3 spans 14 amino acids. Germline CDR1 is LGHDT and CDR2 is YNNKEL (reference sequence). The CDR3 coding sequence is TGTGCCAGCAGCCAAGTTGGGTTTTATTCACCACTCCACTTT. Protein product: CASSQVGFYSPLHF.

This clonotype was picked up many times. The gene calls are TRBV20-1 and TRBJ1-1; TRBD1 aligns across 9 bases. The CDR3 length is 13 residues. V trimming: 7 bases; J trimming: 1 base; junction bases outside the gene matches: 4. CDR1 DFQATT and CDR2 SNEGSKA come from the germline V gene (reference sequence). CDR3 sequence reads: CSVPGQGNTEAFF. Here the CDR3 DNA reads TGCAGTGTTCCGGGACAGGGGAACACTGAAGCTTTCTTT.

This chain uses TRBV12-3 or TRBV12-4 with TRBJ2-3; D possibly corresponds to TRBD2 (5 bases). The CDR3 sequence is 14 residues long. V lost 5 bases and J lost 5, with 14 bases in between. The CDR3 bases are TGTGCCAGCAGTATAGGAGGATCAATAGATACGCAGTATTTT. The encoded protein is CASSIGGSIDTQYF.

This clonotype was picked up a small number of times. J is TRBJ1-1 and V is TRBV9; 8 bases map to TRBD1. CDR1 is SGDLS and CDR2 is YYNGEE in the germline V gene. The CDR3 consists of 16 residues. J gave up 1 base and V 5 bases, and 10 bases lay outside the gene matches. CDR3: CASSTDRGLSNTEAFF. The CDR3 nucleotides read TGTGCCAGCAGTACTGACAGGGGACTCTCGAACACTGAAGCTTTCTTT.

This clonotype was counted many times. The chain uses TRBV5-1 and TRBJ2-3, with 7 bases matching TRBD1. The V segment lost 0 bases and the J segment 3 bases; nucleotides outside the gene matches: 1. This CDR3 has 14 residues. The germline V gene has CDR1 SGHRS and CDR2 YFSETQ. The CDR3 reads CASSLDRGTDTQYF. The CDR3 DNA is TGCGCCAGCAGCTTGGACAGGGGTACAGATACGCAGTATTTT. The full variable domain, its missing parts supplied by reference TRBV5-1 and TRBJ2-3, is KAGVTQTPRYLIKTRGQQVTLSCSPISGHRSVSWYQQTPGQGLQFLFEYFSETQRNKGNFPGRFSGRQFSNSRSEMNVSTLELGDSALYLCASSLDRGTDTQYFGPGTRLTVL.

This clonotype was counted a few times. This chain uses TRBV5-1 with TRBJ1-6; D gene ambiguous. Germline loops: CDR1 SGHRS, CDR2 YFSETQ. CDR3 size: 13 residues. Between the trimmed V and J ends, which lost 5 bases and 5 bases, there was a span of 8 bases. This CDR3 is CASSSLDNSPLHF. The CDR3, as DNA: TGCGCCAGCAGTTCCCTGGATAATTCACCCCTCCACTTT.

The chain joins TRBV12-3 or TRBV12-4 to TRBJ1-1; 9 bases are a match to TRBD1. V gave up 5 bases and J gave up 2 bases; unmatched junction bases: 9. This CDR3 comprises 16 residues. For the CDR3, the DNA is TGTGCCAGCAGTGATCCGGGACAGGGCGCCAACACTGAAGCTTTCTTT. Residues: CASSDPGQGANTEAFF.

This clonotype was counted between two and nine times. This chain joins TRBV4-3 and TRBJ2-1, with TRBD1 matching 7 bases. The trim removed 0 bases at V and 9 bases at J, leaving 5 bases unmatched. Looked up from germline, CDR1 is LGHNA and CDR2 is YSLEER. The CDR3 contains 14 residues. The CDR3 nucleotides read TGCGCCAGCAGCCAAGATCTGACAGGGCGTGAGCAGTTCTTC. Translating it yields CASSQDLTGREQFF.

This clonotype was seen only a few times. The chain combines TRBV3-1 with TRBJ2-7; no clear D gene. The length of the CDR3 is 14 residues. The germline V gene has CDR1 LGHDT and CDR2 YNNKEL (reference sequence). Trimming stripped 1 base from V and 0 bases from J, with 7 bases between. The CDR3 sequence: CASSQVTSSYEQYF. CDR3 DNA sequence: TGTGCCAGCAGCCAAGTGACATCCTCCTACGAGCAGTACTTC.

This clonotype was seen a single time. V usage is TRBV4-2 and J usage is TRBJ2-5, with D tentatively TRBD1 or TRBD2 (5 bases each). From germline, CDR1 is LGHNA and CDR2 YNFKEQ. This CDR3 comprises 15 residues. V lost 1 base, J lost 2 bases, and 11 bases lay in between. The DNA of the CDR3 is TGTGCCAGCAGCCAAGGCCATGGGGGACAAGAGACCCAGTACTTC. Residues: CASSQGHGGQETQYF.

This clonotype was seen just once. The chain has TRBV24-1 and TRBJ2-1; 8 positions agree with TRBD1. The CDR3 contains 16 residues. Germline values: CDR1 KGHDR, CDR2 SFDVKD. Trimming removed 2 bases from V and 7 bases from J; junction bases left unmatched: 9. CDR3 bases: TGTGCCACCAGTGATTCCAGGGGGCTAATAACAAATGAGCAGTTCTTC. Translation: CATSDSRGLITNEQFF.

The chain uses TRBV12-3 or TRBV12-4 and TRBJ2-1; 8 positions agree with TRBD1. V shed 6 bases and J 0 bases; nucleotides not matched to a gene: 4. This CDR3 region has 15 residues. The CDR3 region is CASSRTGSSYNEQFF. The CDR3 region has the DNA TGTGCCAGCAGCAGGACAGGGAGCTCCTACAATGAGCAGTTCTTC.

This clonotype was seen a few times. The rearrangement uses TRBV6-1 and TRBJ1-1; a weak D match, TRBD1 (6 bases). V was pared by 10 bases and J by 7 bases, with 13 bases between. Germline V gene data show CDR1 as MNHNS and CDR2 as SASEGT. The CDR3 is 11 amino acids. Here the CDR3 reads CATKQGSEAFF. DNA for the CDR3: TGTGCCACCAAGCAGGGGAGTGAAGCTTTCTTT.

CDR3 nucleotide sequence: TGTGCCAGCAGCTTAGCGGGACTAGCGGGAGGTGGTGGTGAGCAGTTCTTC. Its translation: CASSLAGLAGGGGEQFF. The gene calls are TRBV7-6 and TRBJ2-1; TRBD2 agrees at 15 bases. V was clipped by 0 bases and J by 9 bases; unmatched bases: 6. The CDR3 contains 17 residues. From germline, CDR1 is SGHVS and CDR2 FNYEAQ.

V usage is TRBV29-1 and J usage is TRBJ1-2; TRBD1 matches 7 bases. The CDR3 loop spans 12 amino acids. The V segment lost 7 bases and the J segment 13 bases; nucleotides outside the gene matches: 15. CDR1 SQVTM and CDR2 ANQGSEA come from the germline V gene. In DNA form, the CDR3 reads TGCAGCGCGACAGGGTTGCTCGAGTTTCGCACCTTC. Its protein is CSATGLLEFRTF. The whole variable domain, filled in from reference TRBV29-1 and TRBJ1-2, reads SAVISQKPSRDICQRGTSLTIQCQVDSQVTMMFWYRQQPGQSLTLIATANQGSEATYESGFVIDKFPISRPNLTFSTLTVSNMSPEDSSIYLCSATGLLEFRTFGSGTRLTVV.